This T cell receptor beta chain was sequenced in a study of blood T cell repertoires in COVID-19. Study-wide context: Material from acute and convalescent COVID-19 was sourced from the United States, Italy and Spain. The analysed material was cDNA or gDNA that came from T cells, B-cell-depleted T cells, or PBMCs.

Per the study methods: Nucleated cell number was recorded as an estimate derived from reference gene primer amplification. Repertoires were generated with immunoSEQ multiplex PCR, while TCRdb's copy carries only in-frame clones and drops some. V and J calls and clone size are copied from that table; D and trimming were computed from the DNA. Found here are 150,000 to 200,000 clones, 70% to 90% of them singletons; the top ten hold under 25%. The CDR3 is 13 residues long. V shed 6 bases and J shed 1 base, with 8 bases lying between them. Germline values: CDR1 SGHAT, CDR2 FQNNGV. The chain carries TRBV11-2 and TRBJ2-3; D is uncertain. This clonotype was obtained from a man in his 60s with active or convalescent COVID-19. The sample comprised peripheral blood. CDR3 sequence reads: CASSRLGTDTQYF. The CDR3 DNA follows: TGTGCCAGCAGTCGACTTGGCACAGATACGCAGTATTTT. The entire variable domain, with the rest obtained from reference TRBV11-2 and TRBJ2-3, is as follows: EAGVAQSPRYKIIEKRQSVAFWCNPISGHATLYWYQQILGQGPKLLIQFQNNGVVDDSQLPKDRFSAERLKGVDSTLKIQPAKLEDSAVYLCASSRLGTDTQYFGPGTRLTVL.